Shown below are 4 T cell receptor beta chains from a single sample sequenced in a study of sequential checkpoint blockade in melanoma. Libraries were prepared by immunoSEQ multiplex PCR; TCRdb keeps only in-frame clonotypes and omits some of them. The table has approximately 7,500 clones, approximately 58% seen once. Treatment reported: randomized to nivolumab then ipilimumab (arm A) or the reverse (arm B). Sequences were derived from CD8+ T cells sorted from blood (inferred from file names), sampled from a patient given nivolumab and ipilimumab in sequence. The receptors come from a human donor with melanoma.

The rearrangement joins TRBV6-5 to TRBJ1-2; a weak D match, TRBD1 (5 bases). This CDR3 has 15 amino acids. Trimming stripped 5 bases from V and 4 bases from J, with 17 bases between. Germline CDR1 MNHEY, CDR2 SVGAGI. The DNA for the CDR3 is TGTGCCAGCAGTACCGGACACGACTCGCCCTATGGCTACACCTTC. Protein sequence: CASSTGHDSPYGYTF.

The chain carries TRBV10-1 and TRBJ1-2; D ambiguous. The germline CDR1 and CDR2 sequences are WNHNN and SYGVQD (reference sequence). This CDR3 region has 11 residues. The germline V and J ends were trimmed by 7 bases and 3 bases, with 6 bases remaining between them. In DNA form, the CDR3 reads TGCGCCAGCACTCGGGACTATGGCTACACCTTC. Translated, it gives CASTRDYGYTF.

V gene TRBV7-2 combines with J gene TRBJ2-5; TRBD2 matches at 10 bases. The J call is uncertain, as TRBJ2-7 better fits the DNA end. CDR1 is SGHTA, CDR2 FQGNSA, per germline. The CDR3 is made up of 15 amino acids. CDR3 sequence: CASSLDSGGPYEQYF. In nucleotides, the CDR3 is TGTGCCAGCAGCTTAGATAGCGGGGGGCCCTACGAGCAGTACTTC.

The rearrangement links TRBV5-5 to TRBJ1-4; weak D call: TRBD1 (5 bases). Germline values: CDR1 SGHKS, CDR2 YYEKEE (reference sequence). The CDR3 runs 13 residues. V lost 0 bases, J lost 14 bases, and 14 bases lay in between. The DNA for the CDR3 is TGTGCCAGCAGCTTGGGTGTGGGGCCCGAGCTGTTTTTT. Encoded protein: CASSLGVGPELFF.